This TCR beta chain is drawn from a study of cytomegalovirus exposure and HLA in healthy donors. The CDR3 consists of 12 residues. Trimming took 5 bases from V and 6 from J, leaving 10 bases between them. The V gene's germline CDR1 is MNHEY and CDR2 SVGAGI. Primers included in the PCR were 60 Vbeta and 13 Jbeta primers. The assay was immunoSEQ multiplex PCR, and TCRdb's table has in-frame clones only and misses some. The repertoire includes fewer than 200,000 clones, almost 75% of them detected once, and roughly 5.2% sits in the top ten. The sequenced sample was PBMCs. This rearrangement joins TRBV6-5 to TRBJ1-1; a possible D gene is TRBD1 (6 bases). This TCR came from a woman between 18 and 29 years old in good health and CMV-seropositive. The CDR3 region is CASSVQGAEAFF. As DNA, the CDR3 is TGTGCCAGCAGTGTACAGGGAGCTGAAGCTTTCTTT.